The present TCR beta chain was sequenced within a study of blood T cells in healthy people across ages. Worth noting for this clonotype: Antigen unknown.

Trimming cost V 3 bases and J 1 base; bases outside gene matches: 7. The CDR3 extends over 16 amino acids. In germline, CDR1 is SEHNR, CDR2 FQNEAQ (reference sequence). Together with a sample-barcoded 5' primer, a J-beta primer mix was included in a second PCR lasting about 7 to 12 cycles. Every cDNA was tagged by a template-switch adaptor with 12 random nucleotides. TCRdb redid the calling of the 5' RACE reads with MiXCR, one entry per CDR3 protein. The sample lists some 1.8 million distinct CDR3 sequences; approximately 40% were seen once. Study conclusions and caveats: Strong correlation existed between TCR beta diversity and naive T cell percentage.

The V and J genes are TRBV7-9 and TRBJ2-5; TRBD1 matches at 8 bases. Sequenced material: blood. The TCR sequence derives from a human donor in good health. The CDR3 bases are TGTGCCAGCAGCTTCCCCAGGGACAGGCTCCAAGAGACCCAGTACTTC. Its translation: CASSFPRDRLQETQYF.